Presented here are 18 T cell receptor beta chains from one specimen sequenced in a study of cytomegalovirus exposure and HLA in healthy donors listed by TCRdb under 2017. Library preparation used the immunoSEQ multiplex PCR assay. For the multiplex PCR, a mixture combining 60 forward primers for TCR Vbeta segments and 13 reverse primers for TCR Jbeta segments was used. TCRdb retrieved this table from immuneACCESS and kept in-frame rearrangements only. Not all clones are present; in checked studies, unresolved V genes account for under half, and no reason is known for the remainder. The sample contains about 160,000 clones, roughly 71% of them found a single time. The ten largest clones capture 3% of the sample. The sequenced sample consisted of PBMCs. These TCRs come from a woman aged 50 to 65 in good health and CMV-seropositive.

The J gene is TRBJ2-7, the V gene TRBV9; 11 bases fit TRBD2. The CDR3 loop spans 13 amino acids. The germline V gene encodes CDR1 SGDLS and CDR2 YYNGEE. With V trimmed by 5 bases and J by 4 bases, 2 bases remained unmatched. The CDR3 spells CASSGTSGYEQYF. The CDR3 DNA follows: TGTGCCAGCAGTGGGACTAGCGGTTACGAGCAGTACTTC.

The gene calls are TRBV7-9 and TRBJ2-2, with TRBD1 identical over 7 bases. With V trimmed by 5 bases and J by 5 bases, 8 bases remained unmatched. This CDR3 has 15 amino acids. Germline V gives CDR1 SEHNR, CDR2 FQNEAQ (reference sequence). CDR3 in DNA: TGTGCCAGCAGCCCTACAGGGGCGAGTACCGGGGAGCTGTTTTTT. Protein sequence: CASSPTGASTGELFF.

The chain links TRBV2 to TRBJ2-5; D unclear. The CDR3 is 14 residues long. The V end was cut by 2 bases, the J end by 0 bases, with 7 bases between. Germline CDR1 and CDR2: SNHLY and FYNNEI. CDR3 protein: CASSERQDQETQYF. Written as DNA, the CDR3 is TGTGCCAGCAGTGAACGGCAGGACCAAGAGACCCAGTACTTC.

The chain links TRBV7-8 to TRBJ1-1, with D unclear. This CDR3 contains 14 residues. CDR1 and CDR2 (germline): SGHVS, FQNEAQ. V shed 1 base and J shed 0 bases, with 6 bases lying between them. CDR3 in DNA: TGTGCCAGCAGCTTAGGAGAGATGAACACTGAAGCTTTCTTT. Translated, it gives CASSLGEMNTEAFF.

CDR3 sequence: CASSRTGGETQYF. CDR3 DNA: TGTGCCAGCTCCAGGACAGGGGGTGAGACCCAGTACTTC. The chain uses TRBV18 and TRBJ2-5; 10 nucleotides match TRBD1. The V and J ends lost 6 bases and 5 bases, in that order; junction bases with no gene match: 3. Germline V CDR1 and CDR2: KGHSH, LQKENI. The CDR3 is 13 residues long.

In regard to this clone: The sample carries other DNA sequences with the same CDR3. The chain is built from TRBV6-1 and TRBJ1-3; possible D gene TRBD1, 5 bases. The V and J ends lost 3 bases and 0 bases respectively, with 9 bases between them. The CDR3 is 15 amino acids. The V gene's germline CDR1 is MNHNS and CDR2 SASEGT. The CDR3, as DNA: TGTGCCAGCAGTGATTCTAGGGGCTCTGGAAACACCATATATTTT. Translating it yields CASSDSRGSGNTIYF.

J is TRBJ2-6 and V is TRBV5-1, with a possible D match to TRBD2 (6 bases). CDR1 and CDR2 from the germline V gene are SGHRS and YFSETQ. The CDR3 is 15 residues long. Trimming pared 6 bases from V and 2 bases from J, leaving 12 bases between. CDR3 sequence reads: CASNSRGTGANVLTF. DNA for the CDR3: TGCGCCAGCAACTCCCGGGGGACTGGGGCCAACGTCCTGACTTTC.

This clone is a singleton in its sample. This chain joins TRBV19 and TRBJ2-3; D uncertain. Looked up from germline, CDR1 is LNHDA and CDR2 is SQIVND (reference sequence). Trimming took off 2 bases at V and 1 base at J, with 16 bases between the two ends. This CDR3 has 17 residues. Here the CDR3 DNA reads TGTGCCAGTAGTATATCGGCGGTCCGAGATCGCACAGATACGCAGTATTTT. This translates into CASSISAVRDRTDTQYF.

V usage is TRBV11-3 and J usage is TRBJ2-1, with 11 bases lining up with TRBD1. Per germline, CDR1 SGHNT and CDR2 YENEEA. With V trimmed by 5 bases and J by 8 bases, 8 bases remained unmatched. This CDR3 is built from 15 residues. In DNA, the CDR3 is TGTGCCAGCAGCCCCGGACAGGGGGCTCTGGATGAGCAGTTCTTC. Protein sequence: CASSPGQGALDEQFF. Full variable domain (rest looked up from reference TRBV11-3 and TRBJ2-1): EAGVVQSPRYKIIEKKQPVAFWCNPISGHNTLYWYLQNLGQGPELLIRYENEEAVDDSQLPKDRFSAERLKGVDSTLKIQPAELGDSAVYLCASSPGQGALDEQFFGPGTRLTVL.

The chain employs TRBV27 and TRBJ1-2, with 9 nucleotides matching TRBD1. Per the germline V gene, CDR1 is MNHEY and CDR2 is SMNVEV (reference sequence). V lost 5 bases to trimming and J lost 4 bases; unmatched junction nucleotides: 8. The CDR3 runs to 15 residues. In nucleotides, the CDR3 is TGTGCCAGCAGTGCATCCGGGACAGGGTTCTATGGCTACACCTTC. Translating gives CASSASGTGFYGYTF.

The V call is TRBV19, the J call TRBJ2-7; TRBD1 matches 7 bases. V dropped 4 bases and J dropped 2; count of bases not matched to a gene: 5. This CDR3 has 14 residues. In germline, CDR1 is LNHDA, CDR2 SQIVND (reference sequence). CDR3 bases: TGTGCCAGTAGTAATCCGGGACAGACCTACGAGCAGTACTTC. Its translation: CASSNPGQTYEQYF.

The genes are TRBV18 and TRBJ2-1; TRBD1 matches 9 bases. Per the germline V gene, CDR1 is KGHSH and CDR2 is LQKENI. V shed 4 bases, J shed 6 bases, and the junction held 10 bases outside the gene matches. There are 16 residues in the CDR3. CDR3 protein: CASSRRQGQGVNEQFF. The CDR3, as DNA: TGTGCCAGCTCACGTCGGCAGGGACAGGGTGTCAATGAGCAGTTCTTC.

The rearrangement joins TRBV18 to TRBJ1-2; the match to TRBD1 covers 9 bases. The V and J ends lost 4 bases and 5 bases, in that order; junction bases with no gene match: 8. The germline CDR1 and CDR2 sequences are KGHSH and LQKENI. The CDR3 spans 15 residues. CDR3 coding DNA: TGTGCCAGCTCACTTGTGGGACAGGGCTCGTATGGCTACACCTTC. It specifies CASSLVGQGSYGYTF.

The gene calls are TRBV4-1 and TRBJ2-2, with a tentative D call TRBD1 (6 bases). The CDR3 runs 14 residues. Germline V gene lookup returns CDR1 MGHRA and CDR2 YSYEKL. V was cut by 10 bases and J by 3 bases, with 15 bases left in between. CDR3: CATQRTEDTGELFF. CDR3 coding DNA: TGCGCCACCCAGAGGACAGAAGACACCGGGGAGCTGTTTTTT.

This sequence joins TRBV19 and TRBJ1-4, with D perhaps matching TRBD1 (5 bases). The CDR3 extends over 15 amino acids. Trimming took 5 bases from V and 0 from J, leaving 10 bases between them. Germline V gene sequence: CDR1 LNHDA, CDR2 SQIVND (reference sequence). The CDR3 here is CASSLGTATNEKLFF. The CDR3 bases are TGTGCCAGTAGTCTCGGGACTGCAACTAATGAAAAACTGTTTTTT.

The rearrangement uses TRBV5-1 and TRBJ2-2; D may be TRBD1 (5 bases). Trimming pared 10 bases from V and 0 bases from J, leaving 13 bases between. Germline values: CDR1 SGHRS, CDR2 YFSETQ. CDR3 size: 14 residues. In DNA, the CDR3 is TGCGCCTCTCAAAGGGGTTCGAACACCGGGGAGCTGTTTTTT. Translated, it gives CASQRGSNTGELFF.

V gene TRBV25-1 combines with J gene TRBJ1-3; the D is unclear. The length of the CDR3 is 11 residues. Germline-derived CDR1 and CDR2 are MGHDK and SYGVNS. V was shortened by 8 bases and J by 3 bases, with 5 bases between the two germline ends. The CDR3 coding sequence is TGTGCCAGCCGGGATGGAAACACCATATATTTT. Its protein product is CASRDGNTIYF. The full variable domain, in which reference TRBV25-1 and TRBJ1-3 provide the parts outside the CDR3, is EADIYQTPRYLVIGTGKKITLECSQTMGHDKMYWYQQDPGMELHLIHYSYGVNSTEKGDLSSESTVSRIRTEHFPLTLESARPSHTSQYLCASRDGNTIYFGEGSWLTVV.

The chain employs TRBV5-1 and TRBJ1-1; 8 bases are shared with TRBD1. Losses at the gene ends were 1 base for V and 11 bases for J; bases not matched to a gene: 7. Germline lookup yields CDR1 SGHRS and CDR2 YFSETQ. CDR3 length equals 13 residues. CDR3 loop: CASSLFQGATAFF. The CDR3 bases are TGCGCCAGCAGCTTGTTTCAGGGGGCCACCGCTTTCTTT.